A single sample is the source of the 20 T cell receptor beta chains below, sequenced in a study of blood T cell repertoires in COVID-19. Clones were read by immunoSEQ multiplex PCR, and TCRdb kept only the in-frame ones, dropping some. The sample holds around 230,000 clones, approximately 78% seen once. The specimen sequenced was peripheral blood. The receptor source for this set is a woman in her sixties with active or convalescent COVID-19.

The rearrangement uses TRBV30 and TRBJ1-2; D is possibly TRBD1 (5 bases). Between the trimmed V and J ends, which lost 3 bases and 1 base, there was a span of 9 bases. Germline lookup yields CDR1 GTSNPN and CDR2 SVGIG (reference sequence). This CDR3 has 13 amino acids. The CDR3 DNA reads TGTGCCTGGAGGACAGCCGTTAACTATGGCTACACCTTC. Translated, it gives CAWRTAVNYGYTF.

V gene TRBV14 combines with J gene TRBJ1-5, with D unresolved. The CDR3 is 13 residues long. Trimming removed 2 bases at V and 6 bases at J, with 8 bases between. Germline-derived CDR1 and CDR2 are SGHDN and FVKESK. This CDR3 is CASSQYVGQPQHF. CDR3 bases: TGTGCCAGCAGCCAATACGTCGGTCAGCCCCAGCATTTT.

The V gene is TRBV4-3, the J gene TRBJ1-3; no reliable D call. Germline loops: CDR1 LGHNA, CDR2 YSLEER. Between the trimmed V and J ends, which lost 4 bases and 0 bases, there was a span of 10 bases. The CDR3 is 15 amino acids. The CDR3 reads CASSLSGNSGNTIYF. The CDR3 DNA follows: TGCGCCAGCAGCCTCAGCGGAAACTCTGGAAACACCATATATTTT.

V gene TRBV18 combines with J gene TRBJ2-2, with 13 bases that match TRBD2. There are 18 residues in the CDR3. The V and J ends lost 2 bases and 5 bases, in that order; junction bases with no gene match: 8. The germline CDR1 and CDR2 sequences are KGHSH and LQKENI. CDR3 DNA sequence: TGTGCCAGCTCACCAGGACTAGCGGGGGCCCTGGGGACCGGGGAGCTGTTTTTT. This encodes CASSPGLAGALGTGELFF.

V is TRBV10-3 and J is TRBJ2-1; the D gene is possibly TRBD1 (6 bases). This CDR3 has 13 residues. The germline V gene encodes CDR1 ENHRY and CDR2 SYGVKD. V shed 5 bases and J shed 4 bases, with 9 bases lying between them. CDR3 protein: CAISLTGYNEQFF. CDR3 DNA sequence: TGTGCCATCAGTCTGACAGGTTACAATGAGCAGTTCTTC.

Here the CDR3 DNA reads TGTGCCAGCAGTACTAACAGGGCCAGCTACACCTTC. Amino acid sequence: CASSTNRASYTF. The V call is TRBV12-3 or TRBV12-4, the J call TRBJ1-2; D perhaps matches TRBD1 (6 bases). The length of the CDR3 is 12 residues. Trimming cost V 5 bases and J 9 bases, with 13 bases left between them.

J is TRBJ2-7 and V is TRBV6-4, with 11 nucleotides matching TRBD2. The germline gives CDR1 MRHNA, CDR2 SNTAGT. With V trimmed by 5 bases and J by 3 bases, 6 bases remained unmatched. This CDR3 contains 15 residues. This CDR3 reads CASSPLGLAGYEQYF. As DNA, the CDR3 is TGTGCCAGCAGTCCCCTCGGACTAGCGGGCTACGAGCAGTACTTC.

This clone showed up just a few times. This chain connects TRBV5-1 to TRBJ2-1; 8 bases are a match to TRBD2. The germline gives CDR1 SGHRS, CDR2 YFSETQ. The CDR3 runs 15 residues. Losses at the gene ends were 1 base for V and 5 bases for J; bases not matched to a gene: 5. This chain's CDR3 is CASSLYGGAHNEQFF. The CDR3 DNA follows: TGCGCCAGCAGCTTGTACGGGGGGGCACACAATGAGCAGTTCTTC.

This clone was detected a few times. V gene TRBV2 combines with J gene TRBJ2-7, with 9 nucleotides matching TRBD1. V trimming: 8 bases; J trimming: 0 bases; junction bases outside the gene matches: 8. The V gene's germline CDR1 is SNHLY and CDR2 FYNNEI. The CDR3 length is 15 residues. The CDR3 coding sequence is TGTGCCAGCCAACAGGGGGCAGGTGGCTCCTACGAGCAGTACTTC. The encoded protein is CASQQGAGGSYEQYF.

This chain connects TRBV6-5 to TRBJ2-7; D remains ambiguous. The CDR3 length is 16 residues. V was shortened by 0 bases and J by 0 bases, with 12 bases between the two germline ends. The germline CDR1 and CDR2 sequences are MNHEY and SVGAGI. The CDR3 coding sequence is TGTGCCAGCAGTTACTCGAGAGGCGGTAGCTCCTACGAGCAGTACTTC. It translates to CASSYSRGGSSYEQYF.

This clone was found many times. V and J are TRBV13 and TRBJ2-3; perhaps TRBD1 as D (6 bases). V was shortened by 5 bases and J by 14 bases, with 17 bases between the two germline ends. The CDR3 is 12 amino acids. Per germline, CDR1 PRHDT and CDR2 FYEKMQ (reference sequence). The CDR3 loop reads CASSLGRRGGYF. CDR3 in DNA: TGTGCCAGCAGCCTTGGACGGAGAGGGGGGTATTTT.

The chain links TRBV7-2 to TRBJ2-3; D may be TRBD1 (5 bases). This CDR3 contains 13 residues. Trimming shortened V by 5 bases and J by 4 bases, and 10 bases separated the two germline ends. Germline-derived CDR1 and CDR2 are SGHTA and FQGNSA. The DNA for the CDR3 is TGTGCCAGCAGCATCAGGGCCGCAGATACGCAGTATTTT. It encodes CASSIRAADTQYF. Complete variable domain (other parts from reference TRBV7-2 and TRBJ2-3): GAGVSQSPSNKVTEKGKDVELRCDPISGHTALYWYRQSLGQGLEFLIYFQGNSAPDKSGLPSDRFSAERTGGSVSTLTIQRTQQEDSAVYLCASSIRAADTQYFGPGTRLTVL.

The chain links TRBV7-2 to TRBJ2-3; 8 bases are shared with TRBD2. The CDR3 runs 17 residues. V was clipped by 0 bases and J by 3 bases; unmatched bases: 8. Germline lookup yields CDR1 SGHTA and CDR2 FQGNSA. CDR3 coding DNA: TGTGCCAGCAGCTTAGCGTTTGGGCGGGGGGCGACAGATACGCAGTATTTT. This codes for CASSLAFGRGATDTQYF.

The chain combines TRBV19 with TRBJ2-7; D is possibly TRBD1 (7 bases). V shed 8 bases and J shed 5 bases, with 10 bases lying between them. CDR1 is LNHDA and CDR2 is SQIVND in the germline V gene (reference sequence). CDR3 length: 11 amino acids. CDR3 loop: CASGGGHEQYF. DNA of the CDR3: TGTGCCAGTGGAGGGGGCCACGAGCAGTACTTC. Full variable domain (rest looked up from reference TRBV19 and TRBJ2-7): DGGITQSPKYLFRKEGQNVTLSCEQNLNHDAMYWYRQDPGQGLRLIYYSQIVNDFQKGDIAEGYSVSREKKESFPLTVTSAQKNPTAFYLCASGGGHEQYFGPGTRLTVT.

The J gene is TRBJ2-7, the V gene TRBV5-4, with a tentative D call TRBD1 (6 bases). The CDR3 is 14 amino acids. Trimming shortened V by 4 bases and J by 1 base, and 12 bases separated the two germline ends. Germline CDR1 SGHNT, CDR2 YYREEE (reference sequence). In DNA form, the CDR3 reads TGTGCCAGCAGCCCCGCAGGGGATTCCTACGAGCAGTACTTC. Its protein is CASSPAGDSYEQYF.

The V and J genes are TRBV7-9 and TRBJ2-1; 7 nucleotides match TRBD1. Unmatched junction bases numbered 8, after V lost 4 bases and J lost 2 bases. The CDR3 is 16 residues long. CDR1 is SEHNR, CDR2 FQNEAQ, per germline (reference sequence). CDR3 loop: CASSSRTGETYNEQFF. The CDR3 nucleotides are TGTGCCAGCAGCTCCCGGACAGGCGAAACCTACAATGAGCAGTTCTTC.

The chain couples TRBV5-4 to TRBJ1-6, with D possibly matching TRBD1 (6 bases). CDR1 and CDR2 (germline): SGHNT, YYREEE (reference sequence). The CDR3 totals 14 residues. The germline V and J ends were trimmed by 4 bases and 6 bases, with 11 bases remaining between them. The CDR3 DNA follows: TGTGCCAGCAGCCTCGGACAGTTTAATTCACCCCTCCACTTT. Translated: CASSLGQFNSPLHF.

This chain uses TRBV9 with TRBJ1-2; D possibly corresponds to TRBD1 (6 bases). Looked up from germline, CDR1 is SGDLS and CDR2 is YYNGEE. V was trimmed by 4 bases and J by 2 bases, leaving 12 bases between them. This CDR3 spans 14 amino acids. CDR3 DNA sequence: TGTGCCAGCAGCCCAGGACAGTCGAACTATGGCTACACCTTC. Residues: CASSPGQSNYGYTF. Supplemented by reference TRBV9 and TRBJ1-2, the full variable domain reads DSGVTQTPKHLITATGQRVTLRCSPRSGDLSVYWYQQSLDQGLQFLIQYYNGEERAKGNILERFSAQQFPDLHSELNLSSLELGDSALYFCASSPGQSNYGYTFGSGTRLTVV.

This sequence joins TRBV5-4 and TRBJ2-3, with 8 bases identical to TRBD2. The CDR3 covers 18 residues. Looked up from germline, CDR1 is SGHNT and CDR2 is YYREEE (reference sequence). Unmatched junction bases numbered 9, after V lost 0 bases and J lost 0 bases. For the CDR3, the DNA is TGTGCCAGCAGCTTGGGTGCGGGGGGAACTTCTAGCACAGATACGCAGTATTTT. The encoded protein is CASSLGAGGTSSTDTQYF.

The V call is TRBV30, the J call TRBJ1-2; 10 bases align to TRBD1. The germline gives CDR1 GTSNPN, CDR2 SVGIG (reference sequence). With V trimmed by 8 bases and J by 3 bases, 3 bases remained unmatched. This CDR3 has 12 residues. CDR3 region: CAGGQGDYGYTF. Here the CDR3 DNA reads TGTGCCGGAGGACAGGGGGACTATGGCTACACCTTC.